Listed below are T cell receptor beta chains from one sample, sequenced in a study of control samples from healthy donors and cancer patients. Sequenced by immunoSEQ multiplex PCR; TCRdb stores in-frame clones only, minus some. The table has approximately 70,000 clones, about 92% seen once. Sequenced input: PBMCs. The receptor source for this set is a man aged 55 to 70 with colorectal cancer. Both conserved end residues are part of each CDR3. D genes are given only for firm matches. Where a row states a size, it is once, few, many or the class of an expanded clone; other rows omit it.

d_call j_call clone_size v_call cdr3_aa cdr3_nt
- TRBJ2-7 once TRBV5-5 CASSYVDTDYEQYF TGTGCCAGCAGCTACGTGGACACGGACTACGAGCAGTACTTC
TRBD1 TRBJ2-7 once TRBV5-1 CASSLAGQPEHEQYF TGCGCCAGCAGCTTGGCGGGACAGCCCGAGCACGAGCAGTACTTC
- TRBJ1-2 once TRBV23-1 CASSLCEDWDYGYTF TGCGCCAGCAGCCTATGTGAGGACTGGGACTATGGCTACACCTTC
TRBD1 TRBJ1-1 - TRBV5-1 CASSVRTGSNTEAFF TGCGCCAGCAGCGTGAGGACAGGCTCGAACACTGAAGCTTTCTTT
TRBD1 TRBJ1-5 - TRBV30 CAWRKGTASNQPQHF TGTGCCTGGAGAAAGGGGACAGCTAGCAATCAGCCCCAGCATTTT
- TRBJ2-5 - TRBV2 CASSAGAQETQYF TGTGCCAGCAGTGCAGGGGCGCAAGAGACCCAGTACTTC
TRBD2 TRBJ2-2 - TRBV30 CASAGLAGGLNTGELFF TGTGCCTCCGCGGGACTAGCGGGGGGGCTGAACACCGGGGAGCTGTTTTTT
- TRBJ2-2 - TRBV5-1 CASSRQQGFGELFF TGCGCCAGCAGCAGGCAACAGGGTTTTGGGGAGCTGTTTTTT
- TRBJ2-2 once TRBV27 CASRRNLPNTGELFF TGTGCCAGCAGGAGGAACTTACCGAACACCGGGGAGCTGTTTTTT
TRBD1 TRBJ2-7 - TRBV4-3 CASSRDRDITYEQYF TGCGCCAGCAGCCGGGACAGGGATATTACCTACGAGCAGTACTTC
- TRBJ2-7 once TRBV14 CASSHKTGAYEQYF TGTGCCAGCAGCCATAAGACGGGGGCCTACGAGCAGTACTTC
TRBD2 TRBJ2-7 - TRBV4-2 CASSQTGTSGGSSSYEQYF TGTGCCAGCAGCCAAACAGGGACTAGCGGGGGGTCAAGCTCCTACGAGCAGTACTTC
- TRBJ2-7 - TRBV6-5 CASSWGPRGEQYF TGTGCCAGCAGTTGGGGCCCACGTGGGGAGCAGTACTTC
TRBD1 TRBJ2-1 - TRBV12-5 CASGLVPDGTGPLNSYNEQFF TGTGCTAGTGGTTTGGTCCCAGACGGGACAGGACCGCTTAACTCCTACAATGAGCAGTTCTTC
- TRBJ1-6 - TRBV6-2/TRBV6-3 CASSAPQGYNSPLHF TGTGCCAGCAGTGCTCCTCAGGGATATAATTCACCCCTCCACTTT
- TRBJ2-1 - TRBV28 CASSSGQYNEQFF TGTGCCAGCAGTTCCGGACAGTACAATGAGCAGTTCTTC
- TRBJ1-5 once TRBV3-1/TRBV3-2 CASSQLNNQPQHF TGTGCCAGCAGCCAACTAAATAATCAGCCCCAGCATTTT
- TRBJ2-1 - TRBV19 CASSIGGGAYNEQFF TGTGCCAGTAGTATTGGAGGGGGGGCCTACAATGAGCAGTTCTTC
- TRBJ2-6 few TRBV9 CASSVAGANVLTF TGTGCCAGCAGCGTAGCTGGGGCCAACGTCCTGACTTTC
TRBD1 TRBJ2-2 - TRBV14 CASSSSTGQGLAGELFF TGTGCCAGCAGCTCATCCACGGGACAGGGCCTTGCCGGGGAGCTGTTTTTT
- TRBJ2-3 - TRBV6-4 CASRPGHSGDTQYF TGTGCCAGTCGTCCGGGACACTCGGGGGATACGCAGTATTTT
- TRBJ2-1 - TRBV7-2 CASSLASGLTNEQFF TGTGCCAGCAGCTTAGCGTCAGGACTCACGAATGAGCAGTTCTTC
- TRBJ1-1 - TRBV10-3 CAISARGSNTEAFF TGTGCCATCAGTGCGAGGGGATCGAACACTGAAGCTTTCTTT
- TRBJ2-7 - TRBV5-6 CASSLYSSYEQYF TGTGCCAGCAGCTTGTATAGCTCCTACGAGCAGTACTTC
TRBD1 TRBJ1-5 - TRBV19 CASSSWDSGNQPQHF TGTGCCAGTAGTTCCTGGGACAGCGGCAATCAGCCCCAGCATTTT
- TRBJ1-5 - TRBV24-1 CATSDSRTGIDQPQHF TGTGCCACCAGTGACTCCCGTACAGGGATCGACCAGCCCCAGCATTTT
- TRBJ1-5 - TRBV6-2/TRBV6-3 CASSYSTARGNQPQHF TGTGCCAGCAGTTACAGCACAGCCCGGGGCAATCAGCCCCAGCATTTT
TRBD1 TRBJ1-6 - TRBV5-4 CASSLDSTGVSPLHF TGTGCCAGCAGCCTAGATTCAACAGGGGTCTCACCCCTCCACTTT
TRBD1 TRBJ2-1 - TRBV2 CASSQGQGSYNEQFF TGTGCCAGCAGCCAGGGACAGGGCTCCTACAATGAGCAGTTCTTC
- TRBJ1-5 - TRBV27 CASSRVLNQPQHF TGTGCCAGCAGTCGGGTTCTCAATCAGCCCCAGCATTTT
- TRBJ1-2 - TRBV5-6 CASSLSAGRGNYGYTF TGTGCCAGCAGCTTGTCGGCTGGGAGAGGCAACTATGGCTACACCTTC
- TRBJ1-1 once TRBV4-1 CASSQDRLTEAFF TGCGCCAGCAGCCAAGATCGGCTCACTGAAGCTTTCTTT
- TRBJ1-3 - TRBV12-3/TRBV12-4 CASKESGNTIYF TGTGCCAGCAAAGAGTCTGGAAACACCATATATTTT
- TRBJ2-1 - TRBV14 CASSLTGSLFGDWGYNEQFF TGTGCCAGCAGCCTAACCGGGTCCTTATTTGGGGATTGGGGGTACAATGAGCAGTTCTTC
- TRBJ2-3 once TRBV7-2 CASSFLRDFYTQYF TGTGCCAGCAGCTTCCTCCGGGACTTTTATACGCAGTATTTT
- TRBJ2-3 - TRBV19 CASSIDLRGSHLTDTQYF TGTGCCAGTAGTATAGATCTCCGCGGGTCACACCTCACAGATACGCAGTATTTT
- TRBJ2-5 - TRBV6-5 CASSYLGGSETQYF TGTGCCAGCAGTTACTTGGGGGGATCGGAGACCCAGTACTTC
TRBD1 TRBJ2-7 - TRBV24-1 CATSDKGSENRGQEYEQYF TGTGCCACCAGTGACAAGGGCTCCGAAAACAGGGGGCAAGAGTACGAGCAGTACTTC
- TRBJ2-2 once TRBV7-7 CASSLTGMAGELFF TGTGCCAGCAGCTTAACAGGGATGGCCGGGGAGCTGTTTTTT
- TRBJ2-2 - TRBV7-3 CASRVGTRTGELFF TGTGCCAGCAGGGTAGGGACGCGCACCGGGGAGCTGTTTTTT
- TRBJ2-7 - TRBV3-1/TRBV3-2 CASSRPGEQYF TGTGCCAGCAGCCGACCCGGCGAGCAGTACTTC
TRBD1 TRBJ1-3 once TRBV5-6 CASSLRTGALGNTIYF TGTGCCAGCAGCCTTCGGACAGGGGCACTCGGAAACACCATATATTTT
- TRBJ1-1 - TRBV9 CASGRGSRMWDTEAFF TGTGCCAGCGGGCGCGGATCCCGGATGTGGGACACTGAAGCTTTCTTT
- TRBJ2-2 - TRBV2 CASGGLNTGELFF TGTGCCAGCGGGGGCCTGAACACCGGGGAGCTGTTTTTT
- TRBJ2-3 once TRBV28 CASSLGSTDTQYF TGTGCCAGCAGTTTAGGGAGCACAGATACGCAGTATTTT
TRBD1 TRBJ2-7 - TRBV28 CASSLLGIGAGGGYEQYF TGTGCCAGCAGTTTATTGGGTATAGGGGCAGGGGGTGGGTACGAGCAGTACTTC
TRBD1 TRBJ1-1 - TRBV7-2 CASSRNRGLNTEAFF TGTGCCAGCAGCCGTAACAGGGGGCTTAACACTGAAGCTTTCTTT
- TRBJ1-5 - TRBV10-2 CASRDHRAGQPQHF TGCGCCAGCAGGGATCACAGGGCTGGTCAGCCCCAGCATTTT
- TRBJ2-7 - TRBV7-9 CASSLGGSGVQYF TGTGCCAGCAGCTTAGGTGGAAGTGGCGTGCAGTACTTC
- TRBJ1-6 - TRBV30 CAWSVQLRSSPLHF TGTGCCTGGAGTGTACAACTTAGGAGTTCACCCCTCCACTTT
TRBD2 TRBJ2-4 - TRBV7-8 CASSLGGLAGVLAKNIQYF TGTGCCAGCAGCTTAGGGGGACTAGCGGGGGTGCTAGCCAAAAACATTCAGTACTTC
TRBD2 TRBJ2-3 once TRBV7-3 CASSSRGERPDTQYF TGTGCCAGCAGCTCGCGGGGGGAGAGGCCAGATACGCAGTATTTT
TRBD1 TRBJ2-6 - TRBV4-1 CASSLGQGPLSGANVLTF TGCGCCAGCAGCCTAGGACAGGGGCCTCTCTCTGGGGCCAACGTCCTGACTTTC
- TRBJ2-3 - TRBV28 CASSFLVPDTQYF TGTGCCAGCAGTTTCTTAGTCCCAGATACGCAGTATTTT
TRBD1 TRBJ2-1 - TRBV19 CASRTGANSYNEQFF TGTGCCAGTAGAACAGGGGCGAACTCCTACAATGAGCAGTTCTTC
- TRBJ1-1 - TRBV7-6 CASSPIGDTEAFF TGTGCCAGCAGCCCCATAGGGGACACTGAAGCTTTCTTT